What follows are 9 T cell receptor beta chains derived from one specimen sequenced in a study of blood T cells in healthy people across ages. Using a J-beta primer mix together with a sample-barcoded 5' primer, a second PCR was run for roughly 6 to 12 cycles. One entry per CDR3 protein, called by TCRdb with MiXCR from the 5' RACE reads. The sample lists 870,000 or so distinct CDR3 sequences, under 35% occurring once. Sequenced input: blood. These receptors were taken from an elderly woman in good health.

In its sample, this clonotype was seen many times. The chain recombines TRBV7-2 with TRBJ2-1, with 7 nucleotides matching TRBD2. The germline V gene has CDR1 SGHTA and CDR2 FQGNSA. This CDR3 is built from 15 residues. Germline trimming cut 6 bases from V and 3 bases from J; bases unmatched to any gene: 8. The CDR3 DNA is TGTGCCAGCAGACAAAGGGGAGGGTTCTACAATGAGCAGTTCTTC. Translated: CASRQRGGFYNEQFF.

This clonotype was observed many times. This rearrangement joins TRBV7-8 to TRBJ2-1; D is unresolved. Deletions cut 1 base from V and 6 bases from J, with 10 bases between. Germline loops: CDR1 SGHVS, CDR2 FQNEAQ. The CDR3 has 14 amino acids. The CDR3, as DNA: TGTGCCAGCAGCTTAGAAATCAGGTCCAATGAGCAGTTCTTC. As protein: CASSLEIRSNEQFF.

The CDR3 nucleotides read TGCAGTGCTAGAAACCGGAACTCTGGAAACACCATATATTTT. Its translation is CSARNRNSGNTIYF. This sequence joins TRBV20-1 and TRBJ1-3; D unresolved. The CDR3 totals 14 residues. Germline lookup yields CDR1 DFQATT and CDR2 SNEGSKA (reference sequence). Trimming pared 2 bases from V and 0 bases from J, leaving 8 bases between.

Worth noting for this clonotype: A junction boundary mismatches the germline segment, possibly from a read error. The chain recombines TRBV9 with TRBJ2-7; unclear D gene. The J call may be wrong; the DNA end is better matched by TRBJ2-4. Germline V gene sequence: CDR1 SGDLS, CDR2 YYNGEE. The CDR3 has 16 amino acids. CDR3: CANSVREGLAKNIQYF. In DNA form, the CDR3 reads TGTGCCAACAGCGTTAGGGAAGGTCTAGCCAAAAACATTCAGTACTTC.

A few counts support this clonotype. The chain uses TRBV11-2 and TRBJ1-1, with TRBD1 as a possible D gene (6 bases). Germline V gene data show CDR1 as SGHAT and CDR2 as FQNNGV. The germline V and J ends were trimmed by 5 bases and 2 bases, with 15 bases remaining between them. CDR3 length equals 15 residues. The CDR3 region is CASSHPQGLNTEAFF. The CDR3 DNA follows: TGTGCCAGCAGCCACCCACAGGGATTAAACACTGAAGCTTTCTTT.

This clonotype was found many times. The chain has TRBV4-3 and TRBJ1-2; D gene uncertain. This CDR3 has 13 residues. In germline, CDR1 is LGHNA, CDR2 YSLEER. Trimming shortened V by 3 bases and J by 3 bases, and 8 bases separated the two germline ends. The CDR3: CASSQDGDYGYTF. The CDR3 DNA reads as TGCGCCAGCAGCCAGGACGGAGACTATGGCTACACCTTC.

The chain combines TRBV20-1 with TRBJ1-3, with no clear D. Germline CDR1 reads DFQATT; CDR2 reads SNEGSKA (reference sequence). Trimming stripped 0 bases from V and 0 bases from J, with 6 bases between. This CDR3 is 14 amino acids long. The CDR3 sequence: CSARDRNSGNTIYF. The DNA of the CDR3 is TGCAGTGCTAGAGATCGCAACTCTGGAAACACCATATATTTT.

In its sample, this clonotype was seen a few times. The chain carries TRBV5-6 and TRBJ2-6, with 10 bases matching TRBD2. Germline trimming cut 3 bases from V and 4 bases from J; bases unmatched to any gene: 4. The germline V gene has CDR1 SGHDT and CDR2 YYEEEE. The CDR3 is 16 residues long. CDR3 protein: CASSSAGGGGANVLTF. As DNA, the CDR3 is TGTGCCAGCAGCTCAGCGGGGGGGGGAGGGGCCAACGTCCTGACTTTC.

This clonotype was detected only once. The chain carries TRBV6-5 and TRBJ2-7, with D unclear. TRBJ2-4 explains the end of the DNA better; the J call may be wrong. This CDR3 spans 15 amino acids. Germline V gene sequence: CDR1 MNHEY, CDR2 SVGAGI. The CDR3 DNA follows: TGTGCCAGCAGTTACTCAGGCAGGCCTGAAGGCATTCAGTACTTC. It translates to CASSYSGRPEGIQYF.